This record covers a single T cell receptor beta chain. What it recognizes is unknown. This CDR3 contains 15 residues. Trimming at V came to 3 bases and at J to 6 bases, leaving 11 bases not matched to a gene. Germline assignment: CDR1 ENHRY and CDR2 SYGVKD. The entry originates in a study of beta chain features in type 1 diabetes. Points from the study as a whole: VDJ junctions from type 1 diabetes patients carried fewer insertions and larger deletions. Significant though moderate, a shortening of TCRB CDR3s appeared in all four CD4+ subsets of Type 1 diabetes patients. There was a possibility that cDNA sequencing over-represented cells with high TCR expression.

The study reverse transcribed the entire isolated RNA, so it sequenced expressed TCRB transcripts. Deep immunoSEQ sequencing covered naive, central memory and regulatory T cell samples. Using immunoSEQ multiplex PCR, the repertoire was profiled, and TCRdb retains in-frame clones only, with some absent. Among roughly 500,000 clones listed, about 32% were seen once. The clonotype comes from a man aged 18 to 29 in good health. V and J are TRBV10-3 and TRBJ2-7, with 7 bases that match TRBD2. Material: naive CD4+ T cells from blood. As DNA, the CDR3 is TGTGCCATCAGTGACCTGGGACTAAGGAGTCTCGAGCAGTACTTC. Its protein product is CAISDLGLRSLEQYF.